A selection of T cell receptor beta chains follows, all from one sample in a study of T cells after yellow fever vaccination. TCRdb used MiXCR to reprocess the 5' RACE reads, holding one entry per CDR3 protein. The repertoire holds approximately 610,000 distinct CDR3 sequences, roughly a sixth seen once, with 17% in the top ten. The source was PBMCs, collected 5 days after the first yellow fever vaccination. The source of these receptors is a young man who received the YFV17D yellow fever vaccine. CDR3s include the opening cysteine and the closing phenylalanine or tryptophan. The D gene is left open where the match is weak. Size values are once, few and many counts, or a class for expanded clones, and some rows have none.

abundance,d_gene,v_gene,j_gene,CDR3nt,CDR3aa
.,.,TRBV5-6,TRBJ2-5,TGTGCCAGCAGCAGCGGCGAAACTCAAGAGACCCAGTACTTC,CASSSGETQETQYF
.,.,TRBV5-6,TRBJ2-2,TGTGCCAGCAGCTTGGGTCCCCAGATCGGGGAGCTGTTTTTT,CASSLGPQIGELFF
.,.,TRBV5-4,TRBJ1-1,TGTGCCAGCAGCCCCCCCACCCTGAACACTGAAGCTTTCTTT,CASSPPTLNTEAFF
few,.,TRBV19,TRBJ1-1,TGTGCCAGTTTGGTTTCGGGACGCACCACTGAAGCTTTCTTT,CASLVSGRTTEAFF
.,.,TRBV7-9,TRBJ1-4,TGTGCCAGCAGCGGCCGGCAGGATGGCGAAAAACTGTTTTTT,CASSGRQDGEKLFF
few,.,TRBV20-1,TRBJ2-4,TGCAGTGCTAGCCCGGTAATCGAAAACATTCAGTACTTC,CSASPVIENIQYF
few,.,TRBV7-8,TRBJ2-7,TGTGCCAGCAGCTTAGTTTTATTTAGGCGGGACCCCTACGAGCAGTACTTC,CASSLVLFRRDPYEQYF
.,.,TRBV7-2,TRBJ1-1,TGTGCCAGCAGCTCGGACGTAGGCACTGAAGCTTTCTTT,CASSSDVGTEAFF
.,TRBD1,TRBV18,TRBJ2-3,TGTGCCGCGGCAGGGGGAACCACAGATACGCAGTATTTT,CAAAGGTTDTQYF
few,TRBD1,TRBV20-1,TRBJ2-3,TGCAGTGCCTCGACAGGGGGCTCGAGCACAGATACGCAGTATTTT,CSASTGGSSTDTQYF
many,.,TRBV5-1,TRBJ2-7,TGCGCCAGCAGCTCACCCGGACTACTTTACGAGCAGTACTTC,CASSSPGLLYEQYF
few,.,TRBV28,TRBJ2-5,TGTGCCAGCAGTTTCCCGAGAGGCTTTGGCGAGACCCAGTACTTC,CASSFPRGFGETQYF
few,TRBD1,TRBV29-1,TRBJ2-2,TGCAGCGGACAGGGGGCGGACACCGGGGAGCTGTTTTTT,CSGQGADTGELFF
.,TRBD1,TRBV29-1,TRBJ2-1,TGCAGCGTTCCCCTGACAGGGGACAATGAGCAGTTCTTC,CSVPLTGDNEQFF
.,TRBD1,TRBV5-1,TRBJ1-1,TGCGCCAGCAGCCTCGAGGGGGCCGGTCTGCAGAACACTGAAGCTTTCTTT,CASSLEGAGLQNTEAFF
few,.,TRBV5-1,TRBJ1-4,TGCGCCAGCAGCCTGGACAGTATGGGTGAAAAACTGTTTTTT,CASSLDSMGEKLFF
.,TRBD2,TRBV5-1,TRBJ2-5,TGCGCCAGCAGCTGGGCAGCGGGGGGAGAGACCCAGTACTTC,CASSWAAGGETQYF
.,TRBD1,TRBV20-1,TRBJ2-5,TGCAGTGCTACCGACAGGGGTGAAACCCAGTACTTC,CSATDRGETQYF
.,.,TRBV7-3,TRBJ2-3,TGTGCCAGCAGCCCCCAACAGGGGACTAGCACAGATACGCAGTATTTT,CASSPQQGTSTDTQYF
few,TRBD1,TRBV6-1,TRBJ1-4,TGTGCCAGCAGTCAAACGACAGGGCTTTTCGAAAAACTGTTTTTT,CASSQTTGLFEKLFF
once,.,TRBV20-1,TRBJ2-1,TGCAGTGCTAGTGGAGTCTTCAATGAGCAGTTCTTC,CSASGVFNEQFF
few,.,TRBV24-1,TRBJ2-1,TGTGCCACCAGTGATCCCCCCAATAACAATGAGCAGTTCTTC,CATSDPPNNNEQFF
many,TRBD2,TRBV12-3/TRBV12-4,TRBJ2-3,TGTGCCAGCAGTCGACTAGCGGGTGCTTCCGATACGCAGTATTTT,CASSRLAGASDTQYF
.,.,TRBV3-1,TRBJ2-7,TGTGCCAGCAGCCAAGACCCTCGGTCAGGAGGCGAGCAGTACTTC,CASSQDPRSGGEQYF
.,.,TRBV12-3/TRBV12-4,TRBJ2-2,TGTGCCAGCAGTTTAACACAGTACACCGGGGAGCTGTTTTTT,CASSLTQYTGELFF
few,.,TRBV13,TRBJ2-1,TGTGCCAGCAGCTTACAGGGAAGGGGACCCAACAATGAGCAGTTCTTC,CASSLQGRGPNNEQFF
once,TRBD1,TRBV5-1,TRBJ2-5,TGCGCCAGCAGCTGGCGGACAGGGAAGGAGACCCAGTACTTC,CASSWRTGKETQYF
.,.,TRBV11-2,TRBJ2-7,TGTGCCAGCAGCCCCCGGGGGACATCCTACTCCTACGAGCAGTACTTC,CASSPRGTSYSYEQYF
few,TRBD1,TRBV10-3,TRBJ1-4,TGTGCCACCAACGATGGGACAGGGAGAGAAAAACTGTTTTTT,CATNDGTGREKLFF
.,TRBD2,TRBV19,TRBJ2-2,TGTGCCTGCTCGGGGGGGGAAGACACCGGGGAGCTGTTTTTT,CACSGGEDTGELFF
.,.,TRBV12-3/TRBV12-4,TRBJ1-5,TGTGCCAGCAGTTTAGTGGGAAGGGGCAATCAGCCCCAGCATTTT,CASSLVGRGNQPQHF
many,.,TRBV6-5,TRBJ1-1,TGTGCCAGCAGGAACCCACGGCTCGAAGCTTTCTTT,CASRNPRLEAFF
many,.,TRBV18,TRBJ2-5,TGTGCCAGCTCACCTGGGGCCCAAGAGACCCAGTACTTC,CASSPGAQETQYF
.,.,TRBV7-6,TRBJ2-2,TGTGCCAGCAGGGCCGAGAACACCGGGGAGCTGTTTTTT,CASRAENTGELFF
.,.,TRBV4-1,TRBJ1-1,TGCGCCAGCAGCCAACCCGACGGGCGGGGAGCTTTCTTT,CASSQPDGRGAFF
few,.,TRBV20-1,TRBJ2-6,TGCAGTGCTAGATCCACGGACGCGTTGGCCTCTGGGGCCAACGTCCTGACTTTC,CSARSTDALASGANVLTF